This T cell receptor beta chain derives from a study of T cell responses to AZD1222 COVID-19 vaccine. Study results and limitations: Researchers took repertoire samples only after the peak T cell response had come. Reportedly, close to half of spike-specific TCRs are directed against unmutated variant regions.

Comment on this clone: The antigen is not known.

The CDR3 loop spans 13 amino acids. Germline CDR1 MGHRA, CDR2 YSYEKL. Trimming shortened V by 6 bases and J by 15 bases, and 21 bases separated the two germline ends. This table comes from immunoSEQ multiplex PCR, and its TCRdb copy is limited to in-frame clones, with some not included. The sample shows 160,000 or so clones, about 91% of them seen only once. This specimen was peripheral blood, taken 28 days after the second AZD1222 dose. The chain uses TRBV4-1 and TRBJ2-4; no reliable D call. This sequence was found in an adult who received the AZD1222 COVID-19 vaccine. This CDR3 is CASSSPDLVESYF. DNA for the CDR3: TGCGCCAGCAGTAGCCCCGACCTGGTGGAATCGTACTTC.